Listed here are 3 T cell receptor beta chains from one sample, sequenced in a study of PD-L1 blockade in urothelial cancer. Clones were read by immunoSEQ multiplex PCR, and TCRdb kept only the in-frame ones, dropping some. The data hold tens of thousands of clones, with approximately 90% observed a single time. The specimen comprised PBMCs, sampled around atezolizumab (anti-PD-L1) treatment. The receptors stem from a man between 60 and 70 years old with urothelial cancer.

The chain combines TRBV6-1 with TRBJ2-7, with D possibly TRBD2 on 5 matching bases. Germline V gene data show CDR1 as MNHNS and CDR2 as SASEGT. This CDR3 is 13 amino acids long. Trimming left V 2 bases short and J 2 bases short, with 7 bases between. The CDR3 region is CASSEQAAYEQYF. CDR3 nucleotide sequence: TGTGCCAGCAGTGAACAAGCGGCCTACGAGCAGTACTTC.

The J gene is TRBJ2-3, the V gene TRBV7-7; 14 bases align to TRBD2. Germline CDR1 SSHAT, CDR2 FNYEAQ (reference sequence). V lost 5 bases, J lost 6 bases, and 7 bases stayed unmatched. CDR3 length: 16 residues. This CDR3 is CASSPGLAGARDTQYF. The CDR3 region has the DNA TGTGCCAGCAGCCCGGGACTAGCGGGGGCCAGGGATACGCAGTATTTT.

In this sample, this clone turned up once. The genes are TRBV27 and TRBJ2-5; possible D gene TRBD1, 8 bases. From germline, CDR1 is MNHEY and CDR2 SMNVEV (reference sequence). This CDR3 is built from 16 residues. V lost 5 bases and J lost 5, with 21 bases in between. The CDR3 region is CASSVRQGTTRETQYF. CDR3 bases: TGTGCCAGCAGTGTGAGACAGGGGACTACGAGGGAGACCCAGTACTTC.